This T cell receptor (beta chain) was obtained from a study of a mutant IDH1 vaccine in newly diagnosed glioma. At the level of the study: First vaccine doses came 4-6 weeks after radiotherapy alone, or with temozolomide cycles. Treatment recipients were 62.5% male and around 40% female, and their mean age was about 40 years.

Method: immunoSEQ multiplex PCR; TCRdb's copy keeps in-frame clones and lacks some. The sample consists of under 150,000 clones, around 77% of them appearing once. As for this clone: The antigen is not known.

CDR1 is SGDLS and CDR2 is YYNGEE in the germline V gene. The V end was cut by 3 bases, the J end by 4 bases, with 16 bases between. The CDR3 has 15 residues. The time point: week 11, during vaccination. Vaccinated patients received 300 ug of mutant IDH1 20-mer peptide per dose, with topical imiquimod. There were new WHO grade 3 or 4 astrocytomas in the donors, and these were IDH1-mutant and ATRX-lost. This sample comprised PBMCs, obtained from a glioma patient whose treatment included an IDH1 peptide vaccine. The receptor was isolated from a man aged 40-50 years with glioma. The chain uses TRBV9 and TRBJ2-5; weak D call: TRBD1 (6 bases). CDR3 coding DNA: TGTGCCAGCAGCGCCATACCCACAGGGATAGAGACCCAGTACTTC. This sequence encodes CASSAIPTGIETQYF. Supplemented by reference TRBV9 and TRBJ2-5, the full variable domain reads DSGVTQTPKHLITATGQRVTLRCSPRSGDLSVYWYQQSLDQGLQFLIQYYNGEERAKGNILERFSAQQFPDLHSELNLSSLELGDSALYFCASSAIPTGIETQYFGPGTRLLVL.